This TCR beta chain was sequenced during a study of T cell changes during pregnancy in multiple sclerosis. This CDR3 spans 14 amino acids. With 4 bases clipped from V and 0 bases from J, the junction kept 3 bases outside the gene matches. In germline, CDR1 is SGHDT, CDR2 YYEEEE. This clone was detected once. Only in-frame clones appear in the TCRdb table, and some are missing; sequencing was by immunoSEQ multiplex PCR. The data contain some 46,000 clones, about 92% of them singletons. The sample taken for sequencing was peripheral blood. This sequence joins TRBV5-6 and TRBJ1-1; 7 nucleotides line up with TRBD1. The sequence was collected from a female donor with multiple sclerosis, enrolled in a pregnancy study. CDR3 loop: CASSRGGVNTEAFF. In nucleotides, the CDR3 is TGTGCCAGCAGCCGAGGGGGCGTGAACACTGAAGCTTTCTTT.